This T cell receptor (beta chain) was obtained from a study of cytomegalovirus exposure and HLA in healthy donors. Looking at the study overall: The approximately 110 validation repertoires, a later analysis reported, used the same platform as the approximately 670 first-cohort repertoires. Study conclusions and caveats: Investigators reported 150 to 200 TCR beta chains as tied to cytomegalovirus.

Note on this clone: No antigen is known for it.

Method: immunoSEQ multiplex PCR; TCRdb's copy keeps in-frame clones and lacks some. The sample has roughly 62,000 clones, roughly 94% seen once. The sequence came from a man aged 18 to 29 in good health and CMV-seronegative. Material: PBMCs.

Here the CDR3 reads CASSTSGGLNQPQHF. The DNA for the CDR3 is TGTGCCAGCAGCACTTCAGGGGGGCTCAATCAGCCCCAGCATTTT. This chain joins TRBV9 and TRBJ1-5; 7 positions match TRBD1. The CDR3 runs 15 residues. Losses at the gene ends were 4 bases for V and 3 bases for J; bases not matched to a gene: 7. In germline, CDR1 is SGDLS, CDR2 YYNGEE.